This T cell receptor beta chain was identified in a study of cytomegalovirus exposure and HLA in healthy donors. On this clone itself: Its antigen is currently unknown.

This CDR3 contains 19 residues. CDR1 is LGHNT, CDR2 FRNRAP, per germline. PCR used 60 Vbeta primers and 13 Jbeta primers. As processed by the authors: In a later analysis, the count reached about 75 million unique TCR beta chains, with about 10 million shared. Assay used: immunoSEQ multiplex PCR; TCRdb lists only in-frame clones, some missing. Clone size and V and J calls were adopted from that table, with D and trimming inferred from the DNA. Of 100,000 or so clones listed, around 80% were seen once; the top ten hold approximately 8%. The study, taken as a whole, reports: It was confirmed in vitro that a few of the CMV-associated chains were specific for CMV antigens. An analysis done earlier found most TCR beta V segments productive about 90% or about 30% of the time. One variant, a missense change in DCLRE1C, was linked in a later analysis to TCR beta V- and J-gene trimming.

Material: PBMCs. The chain couples TRBV12-5 to TRBJ2-5; TRBD1 matches at 8 bases. Matching the DNA end better, TRBJ2-7 makes the J call doubtful. The TCR comes from a man aged 40-55 years in good health and CMV-seropositive. In DNA, the CDR3 is TGTGCTAGTGGTCCCTACAGTACCATGGACAGGGTCTGGTTATGCGAGCAGTACTTC. It is translated as CASGPYSTMDRVWLCEQYF.